This TCR beta chain was identified during a study of beta chain features in type 1 diabetes. In the study overall: Summed over all samples, the examined sorted cells came to some 99 million.

Study results and limitations: TCRB CDR3s were moderately but significantly shorter in Type 1 diabetes patients in all four CD4+ subsets.

Sequenced material consisted of expressed TCRB transcripts (all of the isolated RNA was reverse transcribed). Some clones are missing from TCRdb's copy, which holds only in-frame ones; the method was immunoSEQ multiplex PCR. The sample comprises around 150,000 clones, about 8.1% of which are singletons, and around 0.65% rests with the top ten. This clone was observed a few times. Its antigen is not identified. The CDR3 length is 14 residues. J was trimmed by 5 bases and V by 3 bases; bases with no gene match: 3. CDR1 is MNHNS, CDR2 SASEGT, per germline. The sequenced sample was central memory CD4+ T cells from blood. The receptor was isolated from a man aged 18 to 29 in good health. The gene calls are TRBV6-1 and TRBJ2-7; 11 bases line up with TRBD2. The CDR3 loop is CASSDSGRGDEQYF. The CDR3, as DNA: TGTGCCAGCAGTGATAGCGGGAGGGGGGACGAGCAGTACTTC.